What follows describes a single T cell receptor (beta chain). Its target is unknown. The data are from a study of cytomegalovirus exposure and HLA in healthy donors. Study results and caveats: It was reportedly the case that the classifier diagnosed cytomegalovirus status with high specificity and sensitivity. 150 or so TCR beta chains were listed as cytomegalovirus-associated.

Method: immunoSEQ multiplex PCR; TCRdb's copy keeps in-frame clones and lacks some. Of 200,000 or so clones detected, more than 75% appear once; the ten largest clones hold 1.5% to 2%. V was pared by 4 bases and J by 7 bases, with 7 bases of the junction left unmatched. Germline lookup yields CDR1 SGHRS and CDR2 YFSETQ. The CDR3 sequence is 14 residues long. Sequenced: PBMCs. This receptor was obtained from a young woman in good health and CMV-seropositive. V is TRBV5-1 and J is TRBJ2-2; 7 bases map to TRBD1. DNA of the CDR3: TGCGCCAGCAGCCCCGGGACAGAGGACGGGGAGCTGTTTTTT. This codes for CASSPGTEDGELFF. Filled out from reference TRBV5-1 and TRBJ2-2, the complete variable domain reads KAGVTQTPRYLIKTRGQQVTLSCSPISGHRSVSWYQQTPGQGLQFLFEYFSETQRNKGNFPGRFSGRQFSNSRSEMNVSTLELGDSALYLCASSPGTEDGELFFGEGSRLTVL.